One and the same sample provided the 18 T cell receptor beta chains below, sequenced in a study of T-cell memory formation after mild COVID-19. TCRdb re-derived calls from the 5' RACE reads in MiXCR, one entry per CDR3 protein. The sample records almost 350,000 distinct CDR3 sequences, 20% to 25% being singletons. Material: PBMCs or a T cell subset sorted from them (not recorded which). These receptors all stem from a young man who had mild COVID-19 (a few samples of this study predate the infection). Cell type and time point are not known.

The CDR3 region has the DNA TGCGCCAGCAGCCAAGGAGGGTACAACGCCGGGGAGCTGTTTTTT. This sequence encodes CASSQGGYNAGELFF. V and J are TRBV4-1 and TRBJ2-2; D is perhaps TRBD2 (5 bases). V lost 1 base and J lost 6, with 12 bases in between. Germline assignment: CDR1 MGHRA and CDR2 YSYEKL. This CDR3 comprises 15 residues.

V is TRBV12-5 and J is TRBJ1-1, with unresolved D. In germline, CDR1 is LGHNT, CDR2 FRNRAP. CDR3 size: 12 residues. V was cut by 3 bases and J by 3 bases, with 5 bases left in between. The CDR3 spells CASGFSYTEAFF. The CDR3 DNA is TGTGCTAGTGGTTTCTCCTACACTGAAGCTTTCTTT.

This clonotype was counted at least ten times. CDR3 sequence (DNA): TGTGCCAGCAGTCAGGGACCCATTGAAGCTTTCTTT. Translation gives CASSQGPIEAFF. This chain uses TRBV6-5 with TRBJ1-1, with D perhaps matching TRBD1 (5 bases). The CDR3 is made up of 12 amino acids. The V gene lost 5 bases and the J gene lost 7 bases, with 11 bases spanning the gap. The germline CDR1 and CDR2 sequences are MNHEY and SVGAGI.

The genes are TRBV5-1 and TRBJ2-7; either TRBD1 or TRBD2 may supply D (5 bases each). Per the germline V gene, CDR1 is SGHRS and CDR2 is YFSETQ. Between the trimmed V and J ends, which lost 2 bases and 4 bases, there was a span of 10 bases. CDR3 length equals 13 residues. CDR3 residues: CASSFQGRYEQYF. DNA of the CDR3: TGCGCCAGCAGCTTCCAGGGACGATACGAGCAGTACTTC.

The chain employs TRBV4-3 and TRBJ1-6; D not certain. In germline, CDR1 is LGHNA, CDR2 YSLEER. This CDR3 comprises 13 residues. V lost 1 base to trimming and J lost 11 bases, with 9 bases between them. CDR3 in DNA: TGCGCCAGCAGCCAAGTGAGAGGGACACCCCTCCACTTT. Translation gives CASSQVRGTPLHF.

The CDR3 DNA sequence: TGCAGTGCTAGCAGGGGGCGCCGATATGGCTACACCTTC. Residues: CSASRGRRYGYTF. V usage is TRBV20-1 and J usage is TRBJ1-2; TRBD1 matches 8 bases. Germline loops: CDR1 DFQATT, CDR2 SNEGSKA (reference sequence). This CDR3 spans 13 amino acids. J lost 5 bases, V lost 3 bases, and 5 bases had no gene match.

V and J are TRBV5-1 and TRBJ1-1, with D uncertain. Germline V gene sequence: CDR1 SGHRS, CDR2 YFSETQ. V lost 4 bases, J lost 4 bases, and 14 bases lay in between. The CDR3 sequence is 14 residues long. As DNA, the CDR3 is TGCGCCAGCAGCCACCGACCGGAGGGCACTGAAGCTTTCTTT. This translates into CASSHRPEGTEAFF.

J is TRBJ1-2 and V is TRBV15, with unresolved D. The CDR3 contains 13 residues. V was trimmed by 4 bases and J by 2 bases, leaving 8 bases between them. Germline loops: CDR1 LNHNV, CDR2 YYDKDF (reference sequence). The CDR3 bases are TGTGCCACCAGCACCGCCGAGAACTATGGCTACACCTTC. Translated, it gives CATSTAENYGYTF.

In this sample, this clonotype turned up a few times. The J gene is TRBJ2-5, the V gene TRBV7-2; TRBD2 agrees at 10 bases. Trimming cost V 5 bases and J 5 bases; bases outside gene matches: 5. Germline-derived CDR1 and CDR2 are SGHTA and FQGNSA. This CDR3 has 14 amino acids. The DNA for the CDR3 is TGTGCCAGCAGCCTTAGCGGGGGGTGGGAGACCCAGTACTTC. It specifies CASSLSGGWETQYF.

The table lists this clonotype with a few counts. The chain carries TRBV7-7 and TRBJ2-2; D call uncertain. The germline CDR1 and CDR2 sequences are SSHAT and FNYEAQ (reference sequence). The CDR3 is 13 amino acids. The CDR3 is CASRKVGSGELFF. CDR3 sequence (DNA): TGTGCTAGCCGCAAGGTTGGGTCCGGGGAGCTGTTTTTT.

This clonotype has a count of ten or more. The chain uses TRBV20-1 and TRBJ1-1; no firm D call. Trimming stripped 2 bases from V and 0 bases from J, with 7 bases between. There are 13 residues in the CDR3. CDR1 and CDR2 (germline): DFQATT, SNEGSKA (reference sequence). In nucleotides, the CDR3 is TGCAGTGCTAGACAAACACTGAACACTGAAGCTTTCTTT. Encoded protein: CSARQTLNTEAFF.

The chain's CDR3 is CAWSVLAAYEQYF. The CDR3 DNA reads TGTGCCTGGAGCGTTCTAGCGGCCTACGAGCAGTACTTC. The chain is built from TRBV30 and TRBJ2-7; 7 bases agree with TRBD2. CDR1 and CDR2 (germline): GTSNPN, SVGIG (reference sequence). This CDR3 spans 13 amino acids. The junction had 4 bases not matched to a gene; V was cut back by 3 bases and J by 2 bases.

The chain combines TRBV20-1 with TRBJ1-6, with D tentatively TRBD1 (5 bases). This CDR3 is built from 14 residues. Per germline, CDR1 DFQATT and CDR2 SNEGSKA (reference sequence). The V and J ends lost 8 bases and 7 bases respectively, with 18 bases between them. The CDR3 loop reads CSLGRGSPNSPLHF. Here the CDR3 DNA reads TGCAGTCTAGGTCGGGGGTCCCCCAATTCACCCCTCCACTTT.

The V gene is TRBV2, the J gene TRBJ2-7; D tentatively reads TRBD1 or TRBD2 (5 bases each). CDR3 length: 13 residues. The V gene lost 6 bases and the J gene lost 1 base, with 10 bases spanning the gap. CDR1 SNHLY and CDR2 FYNNEI come from the germline V gene. The CDR3 DNA sequence: TGTGCCAGCAGCGGGGACCCTTCCTACGAGCAGTACTTC. It is translated as CASSGDPSYEQYF.

The sample holds a few counts of this clonotype. The CDR3 DNA reads TGCGCCAGCAGCCAAGAATGGCAGGCGCCCTATGGCTACACCTTC. Amino acid sequence: CASSQEWQAPYGYTF. The chain carries TRBV4-3 and TRBJ1-2, with D hard to call. The length of the CDR3 is 15 residues. The V and J ends lost 0 bases and 4 bases respectively, with 12 bases between them. Germline-derived CDR1 and CDR2 are LGHNA and YSLEER.

This sequence joins TRBV11-2 and TRBJ2-5; D is unresolved. The germline V gene encodes CDR1 SGHAT and CDR2 FQNNGV. The CDR3 spans 14 residues. Trimming removed 2 bases from V and 4 bases from J, with 11 bases in between. The CDR3 protein is CASSLFAFGETQYF. CDR3 sequence (DNA): TGTGCCAGCAGCTTATTCGCCTTCGGAGAGACCCAGTACTTC. The complete variable domain, with remaining parts taken from reference TRBV11-2 and TRBJ2-5, reads EAGVAQSPRYKIIEKRQSVAFWCNPISGHATLYWYQQILGQGPKLLIQFQNNGVVDDSQLPKDRFSAERLKGVDSTLKIQPAKLEDSAVYLCASSLFAFGETQYFGPGTRLLVL.

The chain carries TRBV25-1 and TRBJ2-5; tentatively, D is TRBD1 or TRBD2 (6 bases each). The V gene's germline CDR1 is MGHDK and CDR2 SYGVNS. This CDR3 comprises 14 residues. The V end lost 2 bases, the J end lost 5 bases, and 12 bases lay between the germline ends. In DNA form, the CDR3 reads TGTGCCAGCAGTGAACGGGGGCGCGGGGAGACCCAGTACTTC. It yields the protein CASSERGRGETQYF.

This clonotype was counted between two and nine times. The V call is TRBV5-1, the J call TRBJ2-3, with D possibly being TRBD2 (5 bases). CDR1 and CDR2 from the germline V gene are SGHRS and YFSETQ. Trimming removed 0 bases at V and 0 bases at J, with 8 bases between. The CDR3 covers 15 residues. CDR3 residues: CASSLESGSTDTQYF. CDR3 nucleotide sequence: TGCGCCAGCAGCTTGGAAAGCGGCAGCACAGATACGCAGTATTTT.